What follows are 24 T cell receptor beta chains derived from one specimen sequenced in a study of T cells after yellow fever vaccination. From the 5' RACE reads, TCRdb called clonotypes with MiXCR, one entry per CDR3 protein. The table records 120,000 to 150,000 distinct CDR3 sequences, about 8% of them present only once. This sample comprised CD4+ T cells sorted from PBMCs, obtained 5 days after the yellow fever booster vaccination. These receptors all come from a man aged 30 to 39 who received the YFV17D yellow fever vaccine.

This clonotype was counted ten times or more. At one end, the junction sequence differs from germline, possibly due to a read error. The chain links TRBV29-1 to TRBJ2-1; D tentatively fits TRBD1 or TRBD2 (5 bases each). Germline V gene sequence: CDR1 SQVTM, CDR2 ANQGSEA. The CDR3 is 11 residues long. In DNA form, the CDR3 reads TGCAGCGTTGTAGAGGGACCTCGGAGTTACTTC. Its translation is CSVVEGPRSYF.

This clonotype was counted at least ten times. J is TRBJ2-6 and V is TRBV7-2; the D is unclear. Trimming shortened V by 3 bases and J by 4 bases, and 13 bases separated the two germline ends. CDR3 length: 16 residues. Germline assignment: CDR1 SGHTA and CDR2 FQGNSA. The CDR3 spells CASSLRPRPGANVLTF. CDR3 bases: TGTGCCAGCAGCTTGCGACCTAGGCCCGGGGCCAACGTCCTGACTTTC.

This clonotype was seen repeatedly, ten times or more. The chain couples TRBV7-9 to TRBJ1-1; 7 nucleotides match TRBD1. Germline values: CDR1 SEHNR, CDR2 FQNEAQ (reference sequence). J gave up 4 bases and V 7 bases, and 9 bases lay outside the gene matches. CDR3 size: 14 residues. The CDR3 coding sequence is TGTGCCAGCACCCAGACAGGGTCGGCCACTGAAGCTTTCTTT. Its translation: CASTQTGSATEAFF.

This clonotype was seen repeatedly, ten times or more. The J gene is TRBJ1-1, the V gene TRBV10-3; weak D call: TRBD1 (5 bases). In germline, CDR1 is ENHRY, CDR2 SYGVKD. CDR3 length: 14 residues. V lost 11 bases to trimming and J lost 6 bases, with 22 bases between them. DNA of the CDR3: TGTGCCTCCCGGCGGCCGGGGGAGGTTTCTGAAGCTTTCTTT. It translates to CASRRPGEVSEAFF.

This chain uses TRBV3-1 with TRBJ2-7; 13 nucleotides agree with TRBD2. CDR1 is LGHDT, CDR2 YNNKEL, per germline (reference sequence). J gave up 0 bases and V 6 bases, and 2 bases lay outside the gene matches. This CDR3 is built from 15 residues. The CDR3 region is CASRRTSGSSYEQYF. CDR3 nucleotides: TGTGCCAGCAGAAGGACTAGCGGGAGCTCCTACGAGCAGTACTTC.

This clonotype was seen ten or more times. The rearrangement joins TRBV7-2 to TRBJ2-2, with TRBD2 identical over 7 bases. CDR1 and CDR2 from the germline V gene are SGHTA and FQGNSA. V was pared by 2 bases and J by 4 bases, with 7 bases of the junction left unmatched. The CDR3 is 16 residues long. Here the CDR3 reads CASSLSAGEGTGELFF. CDR3 nucleotide sequence: TGTGCCAGCAGCTTATCTGCGGGGGAGGGCACCGGGGAGCTGTTTTTT. Together with reference TRBV7-2 and TRBJ2-2, the CDR3 gives the full variable domain: GAGVSQSPSNKVTEKGKDVELRCDPISGHTALYWYRQSLGQGLEFLIYFQGNSAPDKSGLPSDRFSAERTGGSVSTLTIQRTQQEDSAVYLCASSLSAGEGTGELFFGEGSRLTVL.

J is TRBJ2-3 and V is TRBV4-3; 8 bases line up with TRBD2. CDR1 is LGHNA, CDR2 YSLEER, per germline. The CDR3 totals 15 residues. Trimming cost V 4 bases and J 3 bases; bases outside gene matches: 6. CDR3 region: CASSRSGRVTDTQYF. The CDR3 DNA reads as TGCGCCAGCAGCCGAAGCGGGAGAGTAACAGATACGCAGTATTTT.

Ten or more counts support this clonotype. The chain links TRBV12-3 or TRBV12-4 to TRBJ2-5; D gene unclear. CDR3 length: 13 amino acids. V was clipped by 5 bases and J by 5 bases, with 12 bases between them. Written as DNA, the CDR3 is TGTGCCAGCAGTATACACCCGGTGGAGACCCAGTACTTC. Encoded protein: CASSIHPVETQYF.

V is TRBV20-1 and J is TRBJ2-7; TRBD2 might be the D (6 bases). This CDR3 contains 12 residues. Trimming removed 5 bases from V and 3 bases from J, with 11 bases in between. Germline CDR1 is DFQATT and CDR2 is SNEGSKA (reference sequence). CDR3 region: CSAYGGVYEQYF. Here the CDR3 DNA reads TGCAGTGCTTACGGCGGGGTCTACGAGCAGTACTTC.

This clonotype was observed at least ten times. The chain is built from TRBV18 and TRBJ2-7; 7 nucleotides line up with TRBD2. The V gene's germline CDR1 is KGHSH and CDR2 LQKENI. The CDR3 spans 13 residues. The J segment lost 7 bases and the V segment lost 5 bases, leaving 8 bases of the junction unmatched. The CDR3, as DNA: TGTGCCAGCTCATTCCGGACTAGGGAGGAGCAGTACTTC. Its protein product is CASSFRTREEQYF.

The table lists this clonotype with many counts. The chain employs TRBV5-1 and TRBJ2-1; D unclear. The germline gives CDR1 SGHRS, CDR2 YFSETQ. V was trimmed by 3 bases and J by 7 bases, leaving 5 bases between them. This CDR3 comprises 11 residues. CDR3 in amino acids: CASSSPNEQFF. CDR3 sequence (DNA): TGCGCCAGCAGCTCCCCAAATGAGCAGTTCTTC.

This clonotype was counted at least ten times. The rearrangement joins TRBV25-1 to TRBJ2-3; D gene unclear. The V gene's germline CDR1 is MGHDK and CDR2 SYGVNS. There are 15 residues in the CDR3. Deletions cut 1 base from V and 2 bases from J, with 10 bases between. CDR3: CASSESYSPTDTQYF. CDR3 DNA sequence: TGTGCCAGCAGTGAATCTTACAGCCCCACAGATACGCAGTATTTT.

In its sample, this clonotype was seen many times. This CDR3 reads CASGRTSGRASGRNEQFF. The CDR3 bases are TGTGCCAGCGGTCGGACTAGCGGGAGGGCCTCCGGAAGGAATGAGCAGTTCTTC. The J gene is TRBJ2-1, the V gene TRBV7-6; 15 bases align to TRBD2. Germline V lookup: CDR1 SGHVS, CDR2 FNYEAQ. Trimming at V came to 8 bases and at J to 7 bases, leaving 15 bases not matched to a gene. CDR3 length equals 18 residues.

There are many counts of this clonotype. This sequence joins TRBV3-1 and TRBJ2-3, with a weak D call TRBD1 (5 bases). The V gene lost 8 bases and the J gene lost 1 base, with 10 bases spanning the gap. This CDR3 region has 13 residues. Germline V gene lookup returns CDR1 LGHDT and CDR2 YNNKEL (reference sequence). CDR3 sequence reads: CASLLGGTDTQYF. For the CDR3, the DNA is TGTGCCAGCCTCTTAGGGGGCACAGATACGCAGTATTTT.

This clonotype occurred many times. The V gene is TRBV6-2 or TRBV6-3, the J gene TRBJ2-1, with TRBD2 matching over 9 bases. Germline V gene sequence: CDR1 MNHEY, CDR2 SVGEGT. Trimming cost V 6 bases and J 8 bases; bases outside gene matches: 11. This CDR3 spans 15 amino acids. This CDR3 reads CASRPTSGLTDEQFF. CDR3 in DNA: TGTGCCAGCAGGCCGACTAGCGGCCTTACCGATGAGCAGTTCTTC.

As regards this clonotype: An end of the junction does not agree with germline; a read error may underlie this. V and J are TRBV7-9 and TRBJ1-2, with D unresolved. CDR3 length: 14 residues. CDR1 SEHNR and CDR2 FQNEAQ come from the germline V gene (reference sequence). CDR3 amino acids: CASRLETEGYGYTF. The CDR3 nucleotides are TGTGCCAGCAGATTAGAAACGGAGGGCTATGGCTACACCTTC.

The table lists this clonotype with many counts. This sequence joins TRBV14 and TRBJ2-1; no clear D gene. V was cut by 2 bases and J by 8 bases, with 10 bases left in between. CDR3 size: 13 residues. Germline CDR1 reads SGHDN; CDR2 reads FVKESK. The CDR3 DNA is TGTGCCAGCAGCCAACTAGGGTATCATGAGCAGTTCTTC. It specifies CASSQLGYHEQFF. Full variable domain (outside the CDR3, taken from reference TRBV14 and TRBJ2-1): EAGVTQFPSHSVIEKGQTVTLRCDPISGHDNLYWYRRVMGKEIKFLLHFVKESKQDESGMPNNRFLAERTGGTYSTLKVQPAELEDSGVYFCASSQLGYHEQFFGPGTRLTVL.

This clonotype was seen a handful of times. V gene TRBV5-4 combines with J gene TRBJ1-2; 8 bases are shared with TRBD1. V lost 3 bases, J lost 8 bases, and 9 bases stayed unmatched. The CDR3 sequence is 14 residues long. Germline values: CDR1 SGHNT, CDR2 YYREEE (reference sequence). The CDR3 bases are TGTGCCAGCAGCTGGACAGGGCGTCGGGCAGGCTACACCTTC. Its protein is CASSWTGRRAGYTF.

This clonotype was found many times. The chain combines TRBV7-2 with TRBJ1-5; 7 positions agree with TRBD1. Germline assignment: CDR1 SGHTA and CDR2 FQGNSA. The CDR3 runs 15 residues. After removal of 5 bases from V and 1 base from J, the junction contained 5 bases not matched to a gene. CDR3 sequence (DNA): TGTGCCAGCAGCACCGACAGGGCCAGCAATCAGCCCCAGCATTTT. Translated, it gives CASSTDRASNQPQHF.

This clonotype was recorded a few times. The chain is built from TRBV11-3 and TRBJ2-2; D unclear. There are 15 residues in the CDR3. CDR1 SGHNT and CDR2 YENEEA come from the germline V gene. V shed 2 bases and J shed 5 bases, with 12 bases lying between them. Written as DNA, the CDR3 is TGTGCCAGCAGCTTACGCCCCGAGCGAACCGGGGAGCTGTTTTTT. Translation: CASSLRPERTGELFF.

This clonotype was counted at least ten times. The J gene is TRBJ1-6, the V gene TRBV18; 8 bases agree with TRBD1. CDR1 and CDR2 (germline): KGHSH, LQKENI. V trimming: 4 bases; J trimming: 7 bases; junction bases outside the gene matches: 9. The CDR3 is made up of 16 amino acids. CDR3: CASSLTTGDTNSPLHF. The CDR3 DNA sequence: TGTGCCAGCTCACTGACGACAGGGGACACGAATTCACCCCTCCACTTT.

This clonotype was counted between two and nine times. The chain links TRBV4-2 to TRBJ2-5; D call uncertain. This CDR3 is built from 12 residues. The germline CDR1 and CDR2 sequences are LGHNA and YNFKEQ. V lost 0 bases, J lost 4 bases, and 3 bases lay in between. The CDR3 nucleotides are TGTGCCAGCAGCCAAGAAAGAGAGACCCAGTACTTC. This translates into CASSQERETQYF.

This clonotype has only a few counts. CDR3 loop: CASSPLLPSNTGELFF. The CDR3 region has the DNA TGTGCCAGCTCACCACTCCTTCCTTCGAACACCGGGGAGCTGTTTTTT. V is TRBV18 and J is TRBJ2-2, with no clear D. Germline CDR1 KGHSH, CDR2 LQKENI. The CDR3 is made up of 16 amino acids. Trimming removed 1 base from V and 0 bases from J, with 9 bases in between. The variable domain in full, with the rest retrieved from reference TRBV18 and TRBJ2-2, is NAGVMQNPRHLVRRRGQEARLRCSPMKGHSHVYWYRQLPEEGLKFMVYLQKENIIDESGMPKERFSAEFPKEGPSILRIQQVVRGDSAAYFCASSPLLPSNTGELFFGEGSRLTVL.

This clonotype was counted ten times or more. The rearrangement links TRBV20-1 to TRBJ1-6; unclear D gene. Trimming took off 6 bases at V and 5 bases at J, with 14 bases between the two ends. The CDR3 consists of 14 residues. CDR1 is DFQATT and CDR2 is SNEGSKA in the germline V gene (reference sequence). CDR3 bases: TGCAGTGCGGAAATGGGTACCGATAATTCACCCCTCCACTTT. Protein: CSAEMGTDNSPLHF.